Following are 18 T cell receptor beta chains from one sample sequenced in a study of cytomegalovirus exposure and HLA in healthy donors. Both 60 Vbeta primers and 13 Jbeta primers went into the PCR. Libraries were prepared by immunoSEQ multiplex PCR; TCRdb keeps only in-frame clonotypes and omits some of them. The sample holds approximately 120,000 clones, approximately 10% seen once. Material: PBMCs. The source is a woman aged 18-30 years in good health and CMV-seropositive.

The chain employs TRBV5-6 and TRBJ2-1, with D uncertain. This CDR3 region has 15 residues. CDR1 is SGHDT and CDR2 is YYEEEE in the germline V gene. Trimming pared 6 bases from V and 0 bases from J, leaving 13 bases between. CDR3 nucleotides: TGTGCCAGCACCCTTCAATGGAGCTCCTACAATGAGCAGTTCTTC. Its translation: CASTLQWSSYNEQFF.

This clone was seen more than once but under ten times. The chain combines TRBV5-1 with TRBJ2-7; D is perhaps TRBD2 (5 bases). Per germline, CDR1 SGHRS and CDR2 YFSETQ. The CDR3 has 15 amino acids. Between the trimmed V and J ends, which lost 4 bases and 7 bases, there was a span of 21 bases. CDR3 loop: CASSTTFGEFGEQYF. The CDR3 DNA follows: TGCGCCAGCAGCACGACCTTCGGGGAGTTTGGTGAGCAGTACTTC.

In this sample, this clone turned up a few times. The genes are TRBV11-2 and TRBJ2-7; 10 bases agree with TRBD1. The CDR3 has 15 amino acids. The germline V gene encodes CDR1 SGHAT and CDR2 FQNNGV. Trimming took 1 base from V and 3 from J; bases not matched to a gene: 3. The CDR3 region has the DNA TGTGCCAGCAGCTTAGCCGGACAGGGGGACTACGAGCAGTACTTC. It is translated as CASSLAGQGDYEQYF.

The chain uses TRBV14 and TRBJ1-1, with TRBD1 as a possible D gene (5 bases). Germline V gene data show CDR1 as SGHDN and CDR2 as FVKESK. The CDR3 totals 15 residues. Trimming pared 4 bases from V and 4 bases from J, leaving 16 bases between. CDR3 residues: CASSRRGWGGTEAFF. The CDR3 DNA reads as TGTGCCAGCAGCCGGCGGGGGTGGGGAGGCACTGAAGCTTTCTTT. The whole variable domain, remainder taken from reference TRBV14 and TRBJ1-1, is EAGVTQFPSHSVIEKGQTVTLRCDPISGHDNLYWYRRVMGKEIKFLLHFVKESKQDESGMPNNRFLAERTGGTYSTLKVQPAELEDSGVYFCASSRRGWGGTEAFFGQGTRLTVV.

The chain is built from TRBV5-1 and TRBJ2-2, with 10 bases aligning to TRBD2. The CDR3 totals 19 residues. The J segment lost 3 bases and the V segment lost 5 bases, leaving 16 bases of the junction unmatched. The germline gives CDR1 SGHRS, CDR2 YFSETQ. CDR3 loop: CASSRRPAGGSVDTGELFF. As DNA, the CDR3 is TGCGCCAGCAGTAGGCGGCCAGCGGGAGGGTCGGTCGACACCGGGGAGCTGTTTTTT.

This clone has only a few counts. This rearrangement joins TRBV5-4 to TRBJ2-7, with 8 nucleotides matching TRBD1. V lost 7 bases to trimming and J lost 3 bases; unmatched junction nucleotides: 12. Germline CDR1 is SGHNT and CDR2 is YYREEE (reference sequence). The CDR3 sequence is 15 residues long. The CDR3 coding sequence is TGTGCCAGCTCACTCGACAGGGGAAGCTACTACGAGCAGTACTTC. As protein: CASSLDRGSYYEQYF.

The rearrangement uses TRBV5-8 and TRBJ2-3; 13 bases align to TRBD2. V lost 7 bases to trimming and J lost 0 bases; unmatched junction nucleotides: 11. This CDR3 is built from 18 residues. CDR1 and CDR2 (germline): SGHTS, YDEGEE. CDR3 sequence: CASPDWTSGGTSTDTQYF. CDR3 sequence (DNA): TGTGCCAGCCCAGATTGGACTAGCGGGGGAACTAGCACAGATACGCAGTATTTT.

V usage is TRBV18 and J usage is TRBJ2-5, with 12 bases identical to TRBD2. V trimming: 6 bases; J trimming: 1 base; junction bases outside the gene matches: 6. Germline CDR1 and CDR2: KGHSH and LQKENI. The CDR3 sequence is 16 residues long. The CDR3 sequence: CASSQTSGGTQETQYF. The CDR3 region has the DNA TGTGCCAGCTCCCAAACTAGCGGGGGGACCCAAGAGACCCAGTACTTC.

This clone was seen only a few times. The CDR3 bases are TGTGCCAGCAGCACTCGACAGGGGGCGGGAGGCTACACCTTC. This translates into CASSTRQGAGGYTF. The chain employs TRBV7-2 and TRBJ1-2; 10 bases line up with TRBD1. Trimming removed 5 bases from V and 8 bases from J; junction bases left unmatched: 8. The CDR3 covers 14 residues. Germline-derived CDR1 and CDR2 are SGHTA and FQGNSA.

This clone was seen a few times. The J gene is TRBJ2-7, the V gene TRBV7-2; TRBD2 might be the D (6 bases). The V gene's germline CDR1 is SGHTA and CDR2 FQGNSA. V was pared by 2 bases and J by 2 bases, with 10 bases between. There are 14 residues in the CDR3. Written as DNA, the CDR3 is TGTGCCAGCAGCTTACTGGGACTTCCCTACGAGCAGTACTTC. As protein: CASSLLGLPYEQYF.

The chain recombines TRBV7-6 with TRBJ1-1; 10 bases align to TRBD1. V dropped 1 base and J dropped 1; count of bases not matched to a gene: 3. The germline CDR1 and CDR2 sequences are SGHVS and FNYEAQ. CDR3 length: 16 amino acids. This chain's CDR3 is CASSLEGQGSNTEAFF. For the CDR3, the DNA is TGTGCCAGCAGCTTAGAGGGACAGGGGTCGAACACTGAAGCTTTCTTT.

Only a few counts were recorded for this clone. CDR3 region: CASRIVSGDNEQFF. The CDR3 DNA sequence: TGTGCCAGCCGCATTGTTAGCGGGGACAATGAGCAGTTCTTC. The V gene is TRBV19, the J gene TRBJ2-1; 8 nucleotides match TRBD2. This CDR3 contains 14 residues. Trimming removed 9 bases from V and 5 bases from J; junction bases left unmatched: 9. CDR1 and CDR2 (germline): LNHDA, SQIVND (reference sequence).

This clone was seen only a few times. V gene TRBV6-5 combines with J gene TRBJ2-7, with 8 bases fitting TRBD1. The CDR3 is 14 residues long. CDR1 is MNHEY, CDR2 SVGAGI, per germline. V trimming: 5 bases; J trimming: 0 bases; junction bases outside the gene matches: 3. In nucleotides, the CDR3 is TGTGCCAGCAGTCGGGACAGGAGCTCCTACGAGCAGTACTTC. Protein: CASSRDRSSYEQYF.

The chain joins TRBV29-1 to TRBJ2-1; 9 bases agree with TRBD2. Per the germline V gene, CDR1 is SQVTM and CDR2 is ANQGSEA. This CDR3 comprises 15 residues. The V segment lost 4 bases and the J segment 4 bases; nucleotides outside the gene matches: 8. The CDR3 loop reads CSVAQASGVYNEQFF. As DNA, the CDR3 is TGCAGCGTTGCCCAGGCTAGCGGGGTGTACAATGAGCAGTTCTTC.

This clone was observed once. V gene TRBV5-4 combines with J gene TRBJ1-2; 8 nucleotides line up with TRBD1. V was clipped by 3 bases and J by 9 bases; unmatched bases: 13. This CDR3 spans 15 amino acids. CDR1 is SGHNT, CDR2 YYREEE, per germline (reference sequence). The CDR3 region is CASSWVTGVYTCYTF. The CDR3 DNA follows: TGTGCCAGCAGCTGGGTGACAGGGGTGTATACATGCTACACCTTC.

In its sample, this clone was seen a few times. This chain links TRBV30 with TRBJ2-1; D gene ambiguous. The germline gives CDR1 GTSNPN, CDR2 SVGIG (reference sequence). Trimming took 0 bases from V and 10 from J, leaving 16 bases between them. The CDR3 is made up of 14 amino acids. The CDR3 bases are TGTGCCTGGAGTGTACAGTTTTCCCCGTCCGAGCAGTTCTTC. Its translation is CAWSVQFSPSEQFF.

The CDR3 DNA reads TGTGCCAGTAGTATAGTTCGGGGAGCTAGCACAGATACGCAGTATTTT. It encodes CASSIVRGASTDTQYF. V and J are TRBV19 and TRBJ2-3, with D possibly TRBD2 on 5 matching bases. The CDR3 runs to 16 residues. Trimming removed 1 base from V and 0 bases from J, with 11 bases in between. Looked up from germline, CDR1 is LNHDA and CDR2 is SQIVND (reference sequence).

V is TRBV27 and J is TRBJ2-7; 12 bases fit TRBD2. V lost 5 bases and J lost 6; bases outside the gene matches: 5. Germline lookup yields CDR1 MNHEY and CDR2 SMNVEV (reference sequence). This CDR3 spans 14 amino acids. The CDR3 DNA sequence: TGTGCCAGCAGTGCTAGCGGGAGGGAAGGCGAGCAGTACTTC. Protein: CASSASGREGEQYF.